Presented here are 8 T cell receptor beta chains from one specimen sequenced in a study of Ad26.COV2.S vaccination and SARS-CoV-2 variants. The treatment denotes: about 20 received Ad26.COV2.S at low or high dose, single or two shots; about 5 received placebo; per-sample allocation not given. Samples were taken on day 63 after the first vaccine or placebo injection. Measured with immunoSEQ multiplex PCR; TCRdb has only the in-frame clones, and not every one. Among hundreds of thousands of clones listed, 89% were seen once. Sequences were derived from peripheral blood, sampled in a trial of Ad26.COV2.S vaccine versus placebo. These receptors originate from a person between 18 and 60 years old who received the Ad26.COV2.S COVID-19 vaccine or a placebo.

V usage is TRBV12-3 or TRBV12-4 and J usage is TRBJ1-2; the D is unclear. V shed 2 bases and J shed 6 bases, with 10 bases lying between them. CDR3 length: 13 amino acids. The CDR3 here is CASSLLGWDGYTF. In nucleotides, the CDR3 is TGTGCCAGCAGTTTACTGGGGTGGGATGGCTACACCTTC.

The V call is TRBV18, the J call TRBJ2-7; D call uncertain. Trimming removed 5 bases at V and 0 bases at J, with 17 bases between. The CDR3 consists of 16 residues. Germline V gene lookup returns CDR1 KGHSH and CDR2 LQKENI. The CDR3 DNA sequence: TGTGCCAGCTCAGAGTCGCAGGAGCGCAGCTCCTACGAGCAGTACTTC. Translation gives CASSESQERSSYEQYF.

The J gene is TRBJ1-5, the V gene TRBV15, with D tentatively TRBD1 (5 bases). The V end was cut by 0 bases, the J end by 0 bases, with 12 bases between. Germline assignment: CDR1 LNHNV and CDR2 YYDKDF (reference sequence). The CDR3 contains 17 residues. CDR3 residues: CATSRDPGRGSNQPQHF. The CDR3 DNA reads TGTGCCACCAGCAGAGACCCGGGACGAGGTAGCAATCAGCCCCAGCATTTT.

The chain has TRBV6-5 and TRBJ2-1; possible D gene TRBD1, 5 bases. Germline V gene sequence: CDR1 MNHEY, CDR2 SVGAGI. V gave up 5 bases and J gave up 7 bases, with 15 bases separating them. This CDR3 is built from 14 residues. CDR3 loop: CASSTVTAGNEQFF. The CDR3 DNA reads TGTGCCAGCAGTACCGTCACCGCAGGGAATGAGCAGTTCTTC.

The chain uses TRBV11-2 and TRBJ2-5; D uncertain. Germline V gene lookup returns CDR1 SGHAT and CDR2 FQNNGV. V shed 1 base and J shed 4 bases, with 13 bases lying between them. This CDR3 has 15 residues. The CDR3 sequence: CASSLVINPGETQYF. The DNA of the CDR3 is TGTGCCAGCAGCTTAGTCATCAATCCAGGAGAGACCCAGTACTTC.

This clone appeared a few times. Other nucleotide sequences from this sample produce the same CDR3. The chain uses TRBV5-5 and TRBJ1-2; the D gene is possibly TRBD1 (5 bases). Looked up from germline, CDR1 is SGHKS and CDR2 is YYEKEE (reference sequence). The CDR3 has 15 residues. Trimming took off 0 bases at V and 2 bases at J, with 11 bases between the two ends. Here the CDR3 reads CASSLGQGANYGYTF. The CDR3 DNA reads as TGTGCCAGCAGCTTGGGCCAGGGTGCGAACTATGGCTACACCTTC.

The chain combines TRBV5-4 with TRBJ2-1; D gene uncertain. The V gene's germline CDR1 is SGHNT and CDR2 YYREEE (reference sequence). The V end lost 1 base, the J end lost 8 bases, and 7 bases lay between the germline ends. The CDR3 loop spans 12 amino acids. The CDR3 spells CASSLTRDEQFF. CDR3 coding DNA: TGTGCCAGCAGCTTGACTCGCGATGAGCAGTTCTTC.

The gene calls are TRBV6-5 and TRBJ2-1; D is ambiguous. The germline V and J ends were trimmed by 9 bases and 10 bases, with 19 bases remaining between them. Germline V lookup: CDR1 MNHEY, CDR2 SVGAGI. The CDR3 is 13 residues long. Here the CDR3 reads CASTPSPMEEQFF. CDR3 sequence (DNA): TGTGCCAGTACTCCCTCCCCGATGGAGGAGCAGTTCTTC.